This TCR beta chain was recorded in a study of blood T cell repertoires in COVID-19. Background on the study: Specimens from acute and convalescent COVID-19 originated in the United States, Italy and Spain. T cells, B-cell-depleted T cells, or PBMCs provided the cDNA or gDNA that served as material.

Study processing details: By means of reference gene primer amplification, nucleated cell counts were estimated. Here immunoSEQ multiplex PCR was the method, and the copy in TCRdb shows in-frame clones only, minus some. V, J and clone size reflect that table, while D and trimming were determined from the DNA. Seen here are about 49,000 clones, approximately 85% observed once, and the top ten hold around 2.7%. The V gene's germline CDR1 is SGHAT and CDR2 FQNNGV. This CDR3 spans 15 amino acids. V gave up 6 bases and J gave up 0 bases; unmatched junction bases: 4. The clonotype was recovered from a woman aged 55 to 70 with acute or convalescent COVID-19. The sample was peripheral blood. The chain is built from TRBV11-2 and TRBJ1-3; 8 nucleotides line up with TRBD1. CDR3 in DNA: TGTGCCAGCAGGCCCACAGGGGGCTCTGGAAACACCATATATTTT. Its protein is CASRPTGGSGNTIYF.